These 22 T cell receptor beta chains were sequenced from one sample in a study of shared clonotypes between healthy human individuals (TCRdb year 2020). Library prep was done by the immunoSEQ multiplex PCR assay. The source is immuneACCESS, and TCRdb retained only in-frame sequences with V and J called. Part of the clones is not carried over; for the studies checked, unresolved V genes explain less than half of this, and the remainder is unexplained. The sample has about 2.4 million clones on record, over 85% of them singletons. The ten largest account for more than 0.35% of the sample. Material for sequencing was naive CD4+ T cells from PBMCs. This sample's cell subset or site label indicates: CD45RA+ positively selected. The receptor set was obtained from a young man in good health. Some clones in this sample may be carry-over from other donors' samples.

This chain joins TRBV11-1 and TRBJ2-6; a weak D match, TRBD2 (5 bases). Germline lookup yields CDR1 SGHAT and CDR2 FQDESV (reference sequence). V was trimmed by 1 base and J by 4 bases, leaving 8 bases between them. This CDR3 contains 15 residues. The CDR3 nucleotides are TGTGCCAGCAGCTTAGACCCGGGAGGGGCCAACGTCCTGACTTTC. It translates to CASSLDPGGANVLTF.

V usage is TRBV28 and J usage is TRBJ2-4; D gene ambiguous. Germline values: CDR1 MDHEN, CDR2 SYDVKM. V was trimmed by 4 bases and J by 1 base, leaving 11 bases between them. The CDR3 runs 15 residues. The CDR3 DNA follows: TGTGCCAGCAGTTCGGCGGAAGGGGCCAAAAACATTCAGTACTTC. Its translation: CASSSAEGAKNIQYF. The full variable domain, in which reference TRBV28 and TRBJ2-4 provide the parts outside the CDR3, is DVKVTQSSRYLVKRTGEKVFLECVQDMDHENMFWYRQDPGLGLRLIYFSYDVKMKEKGDIPEGYSVSREKKERFSLILESASTNQTSMYLCASSSAEGAKNIQYFGAGTRLSVL.

The chain joins TRBV28 to TRBJ2-1; TRBD2 agrees at 9 bases. Germline V lookup: CDR1 MDHEN, CDR2 SYDVKM. Unmatched junction bases numbered 3, after V lost 0 bases and J lost 3 bases. The CDR3 spans 16 residues. CDR3 amino acids: CASSLWREGLYNEQFF. Written as DNA, the CDR3 is TGTGCCAGCAGTTTATGGCGGGAGGGCCTCTACAATGAGCAGTTCTTC.

The chain joins TRBV10-1 to TRBJ1-1, with TRBD1 identical over 8 bases. Germline CDR1 reads WNHNN; CDR2 reads SYGVQD (reference sequence). The junction had 23 bases not matched to a gene; V was cut back by 4 bases and J by 7 bases. CDR3 length: 19 residues. The CDR3 spells CASSAPDPGTGSLEGEAFF. The DNA for the CDR3 is TGCGCCAGCAGTGCCCCGGACCCCGGGACAGGTAGCCTCGAGGGTGAAGCTTTCTTT.

The chain is built from TRBV4-1 and TRBJ1-5; D gene uncertain. The germline V and J ends were trimmed by 3 bases and 0 bases, with 21 bases remaining between them. Per the germline V gene, CDR1 is MGHRA and CDR2 is YSYEKL. This CDR3 has 19 residues. The CDR3 spells CASSHWRTRKGYSNQPQHF. The CDR3 coding sequence is TGCGCCAGCAGCCATTGGAGGACTAGGAAGGGATATAGCAATCAGCCCCAGCATTTT.

This chain uses TRBV7-3 with TRBJ2-7; 7 bases fit TRBD2. After removal of 5 bases from V and 0 bases from J, the junction contained 7 bases not matched to a gene. This CDR3 region has 15 residues. Germline CDR1 is SGHTA and CDR2 is FQGTGA. Here the CDR3 DNA reads TGTGCCAGCAGCCGGACTCTAGCGGACTCCTACGAGCAGTACTTC. Translating gives CASSRTLADSYEQYF.

CDR3 sequence (DNA): TGTGCCAGCACACCGACAGACAGGGGAGCGGCTTACGAGCAGTACTTC. This gives the protein CASTPTDRGAAYEQYF. The V call is TRBV7-2, the J call TRBJ2-7; 8 nucleotides agree with TRBD1. Trimming cost V 7 bases and J 4 bases; bases outside gene matches: 15. The CDR3 has 16 residues. Looked up from germline, CDR1 is SGHTA and CDR2 is FQGNSA.

The gene calls are TRBV4-1 and TRBJ1-2; 8 bases line up with TRBD1. The germline V gene has CDR1 MGHRA and CDR2 YSYEKL. The length of the CDR3 is 17 residues. Trimming removed 6 bases from V and 7 bases from J; junction bases left unmatched: 19. The CDR3 region is CASRFQGRGPPGGGYTF. The CDR3 DNA is TGCGCCAGCAGATTCCAGGGCAGGGGGCCGCCGGGTGGTGGCTACACCTTC.

The genes are TRBV5-1 and TRBJ1-2; TRBD1 matches at 9 bases. Germline CDR1 is SGHRS and CDR2 is YFSETQ. This CDR3 region has 15 residues. The V and J ends lost 4 bases and 4 bases, in that order; junction bases with no gene match: 8. In DNA, the CDR3 is TGCGCCAGCAGCGTCCAACAGGGGGCGGGCTATGGCTACACCTTC. It specifies CASSVQQGAGYGYTF.

The chain recombines TRBV19 with TRBJ2-6; TRBD2 might be the D (6 bases). V lost 6 bases and J lost 1, with 10 bases in between. The CDR3 is 15 amino acids. Germline V gene lookup returns CDR1 LNHDA and CDR2 SQIVND (reference sequence). The CDR3 sequence is CASRMEGSGANVLTF. The CDR3 DNA reads TGTGCCAGTAGGATGGAGGGATCTGGGGCCAACGTCCTGACTTTC.

V is TRBV19 and J is TRBJ2-5; D tentatively fits TRBD1 or TRBD2 (5 bases each). The CDR3 is made up of 16 amino acids. Trimming took off 5 bases at V and 5 bases at J, with 21 bases between the two ends. In germline, CDR1 is LNHDA, CDR2 SQIVND (reference sequence). The CDR3 DNA reads as TGTGCCAGTAGTCCTTCGGCCCTCGCCGGGGCGGAGACCCAGTACTTC. As protein: CASSPSALAGAETQYF.

The chain carries TRBV5-5 and TRBJ1-4; TRBD1 might be the D (5 bases). The CDR3 runs 11 residues. Germline CDR1 reads SGHKS; CDR2 reads YYEKEE (reference sequence). V lost 4 bases, J lost 14 bases, and 12 bases lay in between. The CDR3 bases are TGTGCCAGCAGCGCTCCGGGGGGGCTGTTTTTT. Translated: CASSAPGGLFF.

V is TRBV27 and J is TRBJ2-3, with D hard to call. Germline loops: CDR1 MNHEY, CDR2 SMNVEV (reference sequence). Trimming shortened V by 7 bases and J by 1 base, and 15 bases separated the two germline ends. There are 15 residues in the CDR3. The CDR3 DNA sequence: TGTGCCAGCACGTTGGGGAACTTGCGCACAGATACGCAGTATTTT. Translating gives CASTLGNLRTDTQYF.

This chain connects TRBV6-1 to TRBJ1-1; D remains ambiguous. Trimming pared 1 base from V and 2 bases from J, leaving 8 bases between. The CDR3 totals 14 residues. Germline lookup yields CDR1 MNHNS and CDR2 SASEGT. CDR3 amino acids: CASSEGGQNTEAFF. CDR3 DNA: TGTGCCAGCAGTGAAGGGGGTCAAAACACTGAAGCTTTCTTT.

The CDR3 bases are TGTGCCAGCACCAGATCGACCCGCCTCGGGTACGAGCAGTACTTC. Residues: CASTRSTRLGYEQYF. V is TRBV28 and J is TRBJ2-7; no reliable D call. The CDR3 totals 15 residues. Trimming pared 7 bases from V and 4 bases from J, leaving 20 bases between. Germline assignment: CDR1 MDHEN and CDR2 SYDVKM.

V usage is TRBV7-9 and J usage is TRBJ2-3; D gene ambiguous. The V gene's germline CDR1 is SEHNR and CDR2 FQNEAQ (reference sequence). This CDR3 region has 16 residues. V was pared by 3 bases and J by 3 bases, with 16 bases between. The CDR3 region has the DNA TGTGCCAGCAGCTTGCACCCGGGCAGAGCGACAGATACGCAGTATTTT. Residues: CASSLHPGRATDTQYF.

The chain employs TRBV29-1 and TRBJ2-6; the D gene is possibly TRBD1 (5 bases). Germline CDR1 reads SQVTM; CDR2 reads ANQGSEA. This CDR3 spans 15 amino acids. Trimming took 2 bases from V and 0 from J, leaving 8 bases between them. CDR3 protein: CSVEQGTSGANVLTF. CDR3 DNA: TGCAGCGTTGAACAGGGTACCTCTGGGGCCAACGTCCTGACTTTC.

J is TRBJ2-1 and V is TRBV28, with 8 bases matching TRBD2. V lost 6 bases to trimming and J lost 6 bases; unmatched junction nucleotides: 10. From germline, CDR1 is MDHEN and CDR2 SYDVKM. The CDR3 has 15 residues. Here the CDR3 reads CASSQLAVGSNEQFF. In DNA form, the CDR3 reads TGTGCCAGCAGCCAACTAGCGGTGGGCAGCAATGAGCAGTTCTTC.

This clone has a single count. V and J are TRBV28 and TRBJ2-7; possible D gene TRBD2, 6 bases. V dropped 9 bases and J dropped 7 bases, with 19 bases sitting between them. The CDR3 is made up of 13 amino acids. CDR1 is MDHEN and CDR2 is SYDVKM in the germline V gene. The CDR3 here is CASLRTTNGEQYF. CDR3 nucleotides: TGTGCCAGTCTACGGACTACTAACGGGGAGCAGTACTTC.

A few counts support this clone. Other DNA sequences from this sample encode an identical CDR3 as well. This rearrangement joins TRBV19 to TRBJ1-2, with 7 bases lining up with TRBD1. The CDR3 consists of 13 residues. Germline CDR1 LNHDA, CDR2 SQIVND (reference sequence). Germline trimming cut 3 bases from V and 3 bases from J; bases unmatched to any gene: 1. The CDR3 bases are TGTGCCAGTAGTATCGGGACAGACTATGGCTACACCTTC. Protein sequence: CASSIGTDYGYTF. The complete variable domain, with remaining parts taken from reference TRBV19 and TRBJ1-2, reads DGGITQSPKYLFRKEGQNVTLSCEQNLNHDAMYWYRQDPGQGLRLIYYSQIVNDFQKGDIAEGYSVSREKKESFPLTVTSAQKNPTAFYLCASSIGTDYGYTFGSGTRLTVV.

This clone was observed a single time. The chain combines TRBV30 with TRBJ2-5; the D gene could be TRBD1 or TRBD2 (6 bases each). Germline V gene data show CDR1 as GTSNPN and CDR2 as SVGIG (reference sequence). Between the trimmed V and J ends, which lost 1 base and 7 bases, there was a span of 10 bases. This CDR3 is 12 amino acids long. The CDR3 DNA reads as TGTGCCTGGAGTGCCGGGGGCACGACCCAGTACTTC. The encoded protein is CAWSAGGTTQYF.

The chain uses TRBV4-2 and TRBJ2-7, with D possibly TRBD1 on 5 matching bases. CDR1 and CDR2 (germline): LGHNA, YNFKEQ. This CDR3 contains 15 residues. V was shortened by 0 bases and J by 2 bases, with 11 bases between the two germline ends. The CDR3 loop reads CASSQDTRTTYEQYF. The CDR3 coding sequence is TGTGCCAGCAGCCAAGACACCCGGACAACCTACGAGCAGTACTTC.